Listed below are T cell receptor beta chains from one sample, sequenced in a study of cytotoxic CD8 clonotypes in ibrutinib-treated CLL. This table comes from immunoSEQ multiplex PCR, and its TCRdb copy is limited to in-frame clones, with some not included. Of some 130,000 clones listed, around four fifths are singletons. The source was PBMCs, collected after 24 months of ibrutinib treatment. All receptors come from a human donor with chronic lymphocytic leukemia. CDR3s include the opening cysteine and the closing phenylalanine or tryptophan. Clone size appears in some rows only: once, few, many, or a class for an expanded clone.

cdr3_length j_call v_call clone_size cdr3_aa
15 TRBJ2-5 TRBV2 - CASSGTSGSQETQYF
15 TRBJ2-7 TRBV6-5 - CASTRSLGALREQYF
15 TRBJ2-5 TRBV27 - CASSPPTGGQETQYF
14 TRBJ2-6 TRBV6-4 once CASSDSEGSNVLTF
14 TRBJ1-2 TRBV11-2 - CASSLSGQGYGYTF
16 TRBJ2-1 TRBV5-4 - CASSRGRESSYNEQFF
14 TRBJ2-3 TRBV30 - CAWSVMSKGDTQYF
15 TRBJ2-3 TRBV7-6 - CASSSWTGASDTQYF
16 TRBJ1-3 TRBV4-2 - CASSQDGWGVGNTIYF
14 TRBJ1-1 TRBV7-2 - CASSLGLGDTEAFF
14 TRBJ2-5 TRBV28 once CASSPADYGKTQYF
16 TRBJ1-6 TRBV7-2 - CASSPEPTSPGSPLHF
15 TRBJ1-1 TRBV9 - CASSTGDRAFGEAFF
15 TRBJ2-2 TRBV5-1 - CASSLVTGSSGELFF
14 TRBJ1-1 TRBV2 once CASSRGIMNTEAFF
14 TRBJ1-4 TRBV5-1 - CASSLQGAGEKLFF
14 TRBJ2-2 TRBV14 - CASSLRFQAGELFF
14 TRBJ1-5 TRBV4-2 - CASSQDQGNQPQHF
15 TRBJ2-5 TRBV7-9 once CASSPTLSGAETQYF
15 TRBJ1-4 TRBV2 - CASSAPQGMGEKLFF
14 TRBJ2-5 TRBV11-2 - CASSLGGLRETQYF
16 TRBJ2-2 TRBV15 - CATSRVGVTGTGELFF
17 TRBJ1-6 TRBV9 - CASSVEGYGSYNSPLHF
17 TRBJ1-3 TRBV7-9 - CASSRRDRVVSGNTIYF
14 TRBJ1-4 TRBV19 - CASSTGVTNEKLFF
15 TRBJ1-3 TRBV6-5 - CASSRQGASGNTIYF
15 TRBJ2-1 TRBV10-3 - CAISPFTAVSNEQFF
14 TRBJ1-6 TRBV28 - CASIPSSYNSPLHF
16 TRBJ1-2 TRBV5-1 - CASSLVGRDSVDGYTF
13 TRBJ1-4 TRBV2 - CASKRTDNEKLFF
13 TRBJ1-5 TRBV6-5 - CASSYSRDQPQHF
13 TRBJ1-1 TRBV30 - CVWSRGPNTEAFF
14 TRBJ2-2 TRBV9 - CASSHTSNTGELFF
14 TRBJ1-1 TRBV5-1 once CASSPARPGTEAFF
15 TRBJ1-4 TRBV5-1 - CASSLAGTGNEKLFF
13 TRBJ2-3 TRBV5-1 - CASSLFSTDTQYF
11 TRBJ1-2 TRBV30 once CAWGRDSGYTF
15 TRBJ1-5 TRBV11-2 - CASSRTIQGWEPQHF
14 TRBJ1-2 TRBV6-4 - CASSREPSNYGYTF
15 TRBJ1-3 TRBV4-2 - CASSQDLRGGNTIYF
17 TRBJ1-1 TRBV19 - CASSIDGTSEMNTEAFF
13 TRBJ2-1 TRBV10-1 - CASSESVGNEQFF
12 TRBJ1-1 TRBV9 once CASGLKNTEAFF
17 TRBJ1-1 TRBV10-2 - CASQGREFGKANTEAFF
13 TRBJ2-1 TRBV30 - CAGQGSSYNEQFF
15 TRBJ1-1 TRBV9 once CASSVETTFGTEAFF
16 TRBJ2-5 TRBV27 few CASSSNRAFAGETQYF
16 TRBJ2-6 TRBV5-1 - CASSPGHNSGANVLTF
13 TRBJ2-3 TRBV2 - CASSRTITDTQYF